What follows are 5 T cell receptor beta chains derived from one specimen sequenced in a study of early T cells in non-severe SARS-CoV-2 infection. TCRdb ran MiXCR on the 5' RACE reads and lists one entry per CDR3 protein. The sample holds about 90,000 distinct CDR3 sequences; approximately 15% are singletons and the top ten take roughly 6.4%. The sample consisted of whole blood. The receptors originated from an adult who was a healthcare worker with PCR-confirmed SARS-CoV-2 infection or an uninfected control (not recorded which).

The J gene is TRBJ2-7, the V gene TRBV6-5; 8 nucleotides match TRBD2. This CDR3 region has 14 residues. Per the germline V gene, CDR1 is MNHEY and CDR2 is SVGAGI. V lost 2 bases, J lost 6 bases, and 6 bases stayed unmatched. The CDR3 region has the DNA TGTGCCAGCAGTTACGGTGCGGGAGGAGGCGAGCAGTACTTC. This translates into CASSYGAGGGEQYF.

The sample holds a few counts of this clonotype. The chain carries TRBV7-9 and TRBJ2-5; D is tentatively TRBD1 or TRBD2 (5 bases each). This CDR3 has 15 residues. Trimming stripped 5 bases from V and 1 base from J, with 14 bases between. Germline values: CDR1 SEHNR, CDR2 FQNEAQ (reference sequence). The CDR3, as DNA: TGTGCCAGCAGCCCCGAGGGGCAACCCCAAGAGACCCAGTACTTC. Protein sequence: CASSPEGQPQETQYF.

This clonotype was picked up many times. This chain uses TRBV19 with TRBJ2-2, with D perhaps matching TRBD1 or TRBD2 (5 bases each). This CDR3 has 14 residues. V gave up 6 bases and J gave up 2 bases, with 10 bases separating them. Germline V gene data show CDR1 as LNHDA and CDR2 as SQIVND (reference sequence). CDR3: CASRWDLNTGELFF. CDR3 sequence (DNA): TGTGCCAGTAGATGGGACCTCAACACCGGGGAGCTGTTTTTT. Full variable domain (missing parts from reference TRBV19 and TRBJ2-2): DGGITQSPKYLFRKEGQNVTLSCEQNLNHDAMYWYRQDPGQGLRLIYYSQIVNDFQKGDIAEGYSVSREKKESFPLTVTSAQKNPTAFYLCASRWDLNTGELFFGEGSRLTVL.

The rearrangement uses TRBV19 and TRBJ2-1; D is unclear. Trimming removed 5 bases at V and 5 bases at J, with 10 bases between. The CDR3 has 13 residues. CDR1 and CDR2 (germline): LNHDA, SQIVND (reference sequence). CDR3 amino acids: CASSSLLNNEQFF. The CDR3 bases are TGTGCCAGTAGTTCCTTACTCAACAATGAGCAGTTCTTC. Combining the CDR3 with reference TRBV19 and TRBJ2-1 gives the whole variable domain DGGITQSPKYLFRKEGQNVTLSCEQNLNHDAMYWYRQDPGQGLRLIYYSQIVNDFQKGDIAEGYSVSREKKESFPLTVTSAQKNPTAFYLCASSSLLNNEQFFGPGTRLTVL.

The chain employs TRBV25-1 and TRBJ1-1; TRBD1 matches 7 bases. Germline V CDR1 and CDR2: MGHDK, SYGVNS. The junction had 7 bases not matched to a gene; V was cut back by 6 bases and J by 6 bases. This CDR3 region has 13 residues. The CDR3 DNA follows: TGTGCCAGCAGGGACCCCCAGGGGGCTGAAGCTTTCTTT. As protein: CASRDPQGAEAFF.